This T cell receptor (beta chain) was recorded in a study of blood T cell repertoires in COVID-19. At the level of the study: Italy, Spain and the United States were the sources of the convalescent and acute COVID-19 samples. In each case, the material was cDNA or gDNA derived from T cells, B-cell-depleted T cells, or PBMCs.

The germline V and J ends were trimmed by 2 bases and 3 bases, with 4 bases remaining between them. Germline CDR1 and CDR2: LGHNT and FRNRAP. CDR3 size: 12 residues. Authors' analysis steps: By means of reference gene primer amplification, nucleated cell counts were estimated. Measured with immunoSEQ multiplex PCR; TCRdb has only the in-frame clones, and not every one. For V, J and clone size, that table is used; D and trimming come from the DNA. Of 200,000 to 300,000 clones listed, 86% were seen once; the top ten hold over 3%. The material sequenced was peripheral blood. This chain links TRBV12-5 with TRBJ1-1; D gene ambiguous. The source is a woman aged 25 to 39 who had recovered from COVID-19. CDR3 bases: TGTGCTAGTGGTTTGCACTACACTGAAGCTTTCTTT. Its translation is CASGLHYTEAFF.